The next 5 T cell receptor beta chains were all read from a single sample in a study of blood T cell repertoires in COVID-19. The assay was immunoSEQ multiplex PCR, and TCRdb's table has in-frame clones only and misses some. The sample includes over 200,000 clones, approximately 86% of them seen just once. What was sequenced was peripheral blood. These receptors came from a man between 35 and 55 years old who had recovered from COVID-19.

The chain joins TRBV5-5 to TRBJ1-2; 7 nucleotides align to TRBD1. The CDR3 is 18 residues long. CDR1 and CDR2 (germline): SGHKS, YYEKEE (reference sequence). Germline trimming cut 3 bases from V and 4 bases from J; bases unmatched to any gene: 18. The CDR3 region has the DNA TGTGCCAGCAGCTCGTCCGGGACAGAATACAATAATTCCTATGGCTACACCTTC. This gives the protein CASSSSGTEYNNSYGYTF.

This clone was observed a single time. The genes are TRBV6-5 and TRBJ1-1; no reliable D call. Germline CDR1 MNHEY, CDR2 SVGAGI. V was shortened by 5 bases and J by 3 bases, with 16 bases between the two germline ends. The CDR3 has 15 residues. The CDR3 nucleotides read TGTGCCAGCAGTCCCGCGGGGTCCCCATACACTGAAGCTTTCTTT. Protein sequence: CASSPAGSPYTEAFF.

V is TRBV6-6 and J is TRBJ1-4, with TRBD1 matching 7 bases. CDR1 and CDR2 (germline): MNHNY, SVGAGI (reference sequence). The CDR3 totals 18 residues. V was pared by 5 bases and J by 8 bases, with 20 bases of the junction left unmatched. CDR3 nucleotide sequence: TGTGCCAGCAGTCTAACGCCGACAGGGAGAGGCCGGACGGAAAAACTGTTTTTT. As protein: CASSLTPTGRGRTEKLFF.

The chain carries TRBV10-3 and TRBJ2-2, with 16 bases fitting TRBD2. This CDR3 has 20 amino acids. V gave up 6 bases and J gave up 4 bases; unmatched junction bases: 14. Germline V gene lookup returns CDR1 ENHRY and CDR2 SYGVKD. In DNA, the CDR3 is TGTGCCATCAGAATTTCCGGGACTAGCGGGGGGGAACACTCCACCGGGGAGCTGTTTTTT. It codes for CAIRISGTSGGEHSTGELFF.

This chain connects TRBV14 to TRBJ1-1; the D gene is possibly TRBD1 (5 bases). Germline CDR1 is SGHDN and CDR2 is FVKESK. The CDR3 totals 15 residues. Trimming stripped 4 bases from V and 4 bases from J, with 16 bases between. The CDR3 sequence: CASSPRLQGGTEAFF. The DNA of the CDR3 is TGTGCCAGCAGCCCCCGTTTGCAGGGAGGCACTGAAGCTTTCTTT. The variable domain in full, with the rest retrieved from reference TRBV14 and TRBJ1-1, is EAGVTQFPSHSVIEKGQTVTLRCDPISGHDNLYWYRRVMGKEIKFLLHFVKESKQDESGMPNNRFLAERTGGTYSTLKVQPAELEDSGVYFCASSPRLQGGTEAFFGQGTRLTVV.